The next 20 T cell receptor beta chains were all read from a single sample in a study of cytomegalovirus exposure and HLA in healthy donors (dated by TCRdb to the late 2010s). Libraries were built with the immunoSEQ multiplex PCR assay. A mixture of 60 forward primers for TCR Vbeta segments and 13 reverse primers for TCR Jbeta segments was used in the multiplex PCR. Imported from immuneACCESS, the table was reduced by TCRdb to in-frame sequences with V and J called. These copies leave out some clones; in studies compared against another copy, an unresolved V gene accounts for under half, and the cause of the remainder is not known. This sample lists 85,000 to 130,000 clones; approximately 80% were detected once. The ten largest clones add up to approximately 2% of the sample. Sequenced input: PBMCs. These receptors all stem from a woman aged 40 to 49 in good health and CMV-seronegative.

This clone was observed a few times. The gene calls are TRBV7-2 and TRBJ1-4; D unclear. Trimming shortened V by 4 bases and J by 7 bases, and 19 bases separated the two germline ends. The CDR3 covers 16 residues. Germline V gene lookup returns CDR1 SGHTA and CDR2 FQGNSA. For the CDR3, the DNA is TGTGCCAGCAGCTCCTTTCCCGGGAGTAAAATTGAAAAACTGTTTTTT. It yields the protein CASSSFPGSKIEKLFF.

The rearrangement uses TRBV29-1 and TRBJ2-1, with D possibly TRBD1 on 6 matching bases. The CDR3 runs to 12 residues. Germline V gives CDR1 SQVTM, CDR2 ANQGSEA. Trimming left V 4 bases short and J 7 bases short, with 11 bases between. The CDR3 loop reads CSVVTGSNEQFF. CDR3 DNA: TGCAGCGTTGTAACAGGGTCGAATGAGCAGTTCTTC.

The chain employs TRBV11-2 and TRBJ2-3; D is unresolved. V gave up 5 bases and J gave up 5 bases, with 8 bases separating them. Germline values: CDR1 SGHAT, CDR2 FQNNGV. The CDR3 has 12 amino acids. The chain's CDR3 is CASSLNKDTQYF. The CDR3 DNA is TGTGCCAGCAGCCTCAACAAAGATACGCAGTATTTT.

The chain has TRBV4-1 and TRBJ1-2, with a tentative D call TRBD1 (6 bases). Between the trimmed V and J ends, which lost 0 bases and 5 bases, there was a span of 22 bases. The CDR3 totals 18 residues. Germline CDR1 MGHRA, CDR2 YSYEKL. The CDR3 DNA reads TGCGCCAGCAGCCAAGATCGGGGAGGGGGACATACGACTTATGGCTACACCTTC. Translated: CASSQDRGGGHTTYGYTF.

V usage is TRBV13 and J usage is TRBJ1-1, with 9 bases fitting TRBD1. The CDR3 is 14 amino acids. Per the germline V gene, CDR1 is PRHDT and CDR2 is FYEKMQ (reference sequence). Losses at the gene ends were 0 bases for V and 4 bases for J; bases not matched to a gene: 0. CDR3 coding DNA: TGTGCCAGCAGCTTAGGGACAGGGGGCACTGAAGCTTTCTTT. This sequence encodes CASSLGTGGTEAFF. The full variable domain, completed using reference TRBV13 and TRBJ1-1, is AAGVIQSPRHLIKEKRETATLKCYPIPRHDTVYWYQQGPGQDPQFLISFYEKMQSDKGSIPDRFSAQQFSDYHSELNMSSLELGDSALYFCASSLGTGGTEAFFGQGTRLTVV.

This chain joins TRBV5-4 and TRBJ2-1; 8 nucleotides align to TRBD2. There are 15 residues in the CDR3. Trimming took 8 bases from V and 8 from J; bases not matched to a gene: 15. The germline V gene encodes CDR1 SGHNT and CDR2 YYREEE (reference sequence). In DNA form, the CDR3 reads TGTGCCAGTTCGACGTGGCTAGCGGGTAGCGATGAGCAGTTCTTC. This translates into CASSTWLAGSDEQFF.

About this clone: The sample holds other DNA sequences that translate to the same CDR3. J is TRBJ2-1 and V is TRBV28; D unresolved. Trimming removed 6 bases from V and 4 bases from J, with 4 bases in between. Germline CDR1 is MDHEN and CDR2 is SYDVKM. This CDR3 has 11 residues. CDR3 coding DNA: TGTGCCAGCAGCCGTTACAATGAGCAGTTCTTC. The encoded protein is CASSRYNEQFF.

The chain recombines TRBV28 with TRBJ1-2, with 8 bases matching TRBD1. CDR1 and CDR2 from the germline V gene are MDHEN and SYDVKM. The junction had 9 bases not matched to a gene; V was cut back by 4 bases and J by 5 bases. The CDR3 consists of 15 residues. CDR3 DNA sequence: TGTGCCAGCAGTTCCACCGGGACAGGCTTATATGGCTACACCTTC. Translation gives CASSSTGTGLYGYTF.

The chain is built from TRBV7-3 and TRBJ2-1; 10 bases line up with TRBD1. V shed 4 bases and J 4 bases; nucleotides not matched to a gene: 7. Per the germline V gene, CDR1 is SGHTA and CDR2 is FQGTGA. The CDR3 is 16 amino acids. The CDR3 region has the DNA TGTGCCAGCAGCTCATTGGGACAGGGGTCTTACAATGAGCAGTTCTTC. This codes for CASSSLGQGSYNEQFF.

The sample holds a few counts of this clone. The chain has TRBV18 and TRBJ2-5; D might be TRBD2 (5 bases). Germline V gene sequence: CDR1 KGHSH, CDR2 LQKENI. The germline V and J ends were trimmed by 3 bases and 4 bases, with 18 bases remaining between them. The CDR3 length is 16 residues. CDR3 sequence reads: CASSPLRGQTGETQYF. CDR3 nucleotide sequence: TGTGCCAGCTCACCTCTACGGGGTCAGACGGGAGAGACCCAGTACTTC. The whole variable domain, remainder taken from reference TRBV18 and TRBJ2-5, is NAGVMQNPRHLVRRRGQEARLRCSPMKGHSHVYWYRQLPEEGLKFMVYLQKENIIDESGMPKERFSAEFPKEGPSILRIQQVVRGDSAAYFCASSPLRGQTGETQYFGPGTRLLVL.

The J gene is TRBJ2-5, the V gene TRBV7-2; perhaps TRBD2 as D (5 bases). This CDR3 comprises 13 residues. Germline loops: CDR1 SGHTA, CDR2 FQGNSA. CDR3: CATRGLNEETQYF. DNA of the CDR3: TGTGCTACCAGAGGGTTAAACGAAGAGACCCAGTACTTC.

This clone was seen only once. V and J are TRBV5-4 and TRBJ1-1; 10 positions match TRBD1. The germline CDR1 and CDR2 sequences are SGHNT and YYREEE (reference sequence). The V gene end was trimmed by 4 bases and the J gene end by 7 bases; junction bases not matched to a gene: 7. CDR3 size: 14 residues. The CDR3 loop is CASSLGTGDGEAFF. CDR3 sequence (DNA): TGTGCCAGCAGCCTCGGGACAGGGGATGGTGAAGCTTTCTTT.

The chain is built from TRBV7-9 and TRBJ2-2; TRBD2 is a possible D gene (6 bases). CDR1 and CDR2 (germline): SEHNR, FQNEAQ (reference sequence). The CDR3 spans 14 residues. Trimming removed 7 bases at V and 0 bases at J, with 9 bases between. The CDR3 loop reads CASTGTSNTGELFF. The CDR3 DNA reads TGTGCCAGCACAGGGACTTCGAACACCGGGGAGCTGTTTTTT.

The rearrangement links TRBV9 to TRBJ1-2; possible D gene TRBD1, 5 bases. CDR3 length equals 15 residues. Trimming took off 2 bases at V and 2 bases at J, with 13 bases between the two ends. Per the germline V gene, CDR1 is SGDLS and CDR2 is YYNGEE. CDR3 nucleotide sequence: TGTGCCAGCAGCGTTCTCGACAGCCCCAACTATGGCTACACCTTC. Amino acid sequence: CASSVLDSPNYGYTF. Full variable domain (missing parts from reference TRBV9 and TRBJ1-2): DSGVTQTPKHLITATGQRVTLRCSPRSGDLSVYWYQQSLDQGLQFLIQYYNGEERAKGNILERFSAQQFPDLHSELNLSSLELGDSALYFCASSVLDSPNYGYTFGSGTRLTVV.

This rearrangement joins TRBV7-8 to TRBJ2-6; TRBD1 aligns across 7 bases. The J segment lost 1 base and the V segment lost 6 bases, leaving 9 bases of the junction unmatched. CDR1 and CDR2 from the germline V gene are SGHVS and FQNEAQ. The CDR3 is 17 amino acids. CDR3 coding DNA: TGTGCCAGCAGACTAGAGTCACAGGGGTCTGGGGCCAACGTCCTGACTTTC. Its protein is CASRLESQGSGANVLTF.

The V gene is TRBV4-2, the J gene TRBJ2-3; D may be TRBD2 (5 bases). Trimming removed 1 base from V and 0 bases from J, with 11 bases in between. The CDR3 is 16 amino acids. Germline V gives CDR1 LGHNA, CDR2 YNFKEQ. In nucleotides, the CDR3 is TGTGCCAGCAGCCAAGTCACTAGGGCTAGCACAGATACGCAGTATTTT. Translating gives CASSQVTRASTDTQYF.

This clone was recorded only once. The rearrangement uses TRBV18 and TRBJ2-1, with 11 bases that match TRBD2. The CDR3 has 17 residues. The germline CDR1 and CDR2 sequences are KGHSH and LQKENI. J lost 4 bases, V lost 3 bases, and 8 bases had no gene match. In DNA form, the CDR3 reads TGTGCCAGCTCACCTGGGATAGGGACTAGCGGATACAATGAGCAGTTCTTC. This codes for CASSPGIGTSGYNEQFF.

The chain links TRBV6-5 to TRBJ2-1; 12 bases align to TRBD2. Looked up from germline, CDR1 is MNHEY and CDR2 is SVGAGI. The CDR3 consists of 15 residues. V lost 5 bases and J lost 10; bases outside the gene matches: 9. The CDR3 protein is CASSPRSSGRGEQFF. For the CDR3, the DNA is TGTGCCAGCAGTCCGAGGTCTAGCGGGAGGGGCGAGCAGTTCTTC.

This clone has a handful of counts. The rearrangement uses TRBV6-5 and TRBJ2-1, with 10 bases aligning to TRBD2. Germline assignment: CDR1 MNHEY and CDR2 SVGAGI. V lost 6 bases, J lost 6 bases, and 8 bases stayed unmatched. CDR3 length: 15 amino acids. The CDR3 DNA follows: TGTGCCAGCAGCAGTACTAGCGGGGATCGCAATGAGCAGTTCTTC. It specifies CASSSTSGDRNEQFF.

The chain couples TRBV6-8 to TRBJ2-7, with 7 bases matching TRBD1. Germline CDR1 reads MNHGY; CDR2 reads SAAAGT. CDR3 length: 19 residues. V shed 11 bases and J 4 bases; nucleotides not matched to a gene: 29. The CDR3 loop is CARAQGQVKVWTLEYEQYF. CDR3 coding DNA: TGTGCCCGGGCCCAAGGACAGGTAAAGGTATGGACTTTAGAATACGAGCAGTACTTC.